The 9 T cell receptor beta chains reported below all come from one sample, sequenced in a study of T cell responses to AZD1222 COVID-19 vaccine. The method was immunoSEQ multiplex PCR; TCRdb's version includes in-frame clones alone and lacks a portion of them. Found here are approximately 140,000 clones, more than 90% of them singletons; the top ten hold 1.9%. The sequencing here drew on peripheral blood, taken 28 days after the second AZD1222 dose. These receptors were collected from an adult who received the AZD1222 COVID-19 vaccine.

The chain combines TRBV19 with TRBJ1-6, with D unclear. The CDR3 runs 14 residues. CDR1 and CDR2 from the germline V gene are LNHDA and SQIVND (reference sequence). Between the trimmed V and J ends, which lost 2 bases and 8 bases, there was a span of 10 bases. This chain's CDR3 is CASSIRIRDSPLHF. The CDR3 bases are TGTGCCAGTAGTATAAGAATTCGGGATTCACCCCTCCACTTT.

The CDR3 here is CASSPQYRGRSRETQYF. CDR3 DNA sequence: TGTGCCAGCAGTCCGCAATACAGGGGGCGAAGTAGGGAGACCCAGTACTTC. The chain employs TRBV6-6 and TRBJ2-5; 9 nucleotides align to TRBD1. Germline trimming cut 5 bases from V and 5 bases from J; bases unmatched to any gene: 15. Germline V gene data show CDR1 as MNHNY and CDR2 as SVGAGI (reference sequence). The CDR3 is 17 residues long.

The chain combines TRBV2 with TRBJ2-3, with D unclear. The germline V and J ends were trimmed by 7 bases and 1 base, with 18 bases remaining between them. Germline CDR1 and CDR2: SNHLY and FYNNEI. This CDR3 is 16 amino acids long. CDR3 nucleotides: TGTGCCAGCACCCCGGGCTGGGCCATTGGCACAGATACGCAGTATTTT. Translation gives CASTPGWAIGTDTQYF.

The rearrangement joins TRBV9 to TRBJ2-1; D possibly uses TRBD1 or TRBD2 (5 bases each). The CDR3 runs to 14 residues. V shed 4 bases and J shed 8 bases, with 16 bases lying between them. Germline V gene sequence: CDR1 SGDLS, CDR2 YYNGEE. CDR3 protein: CASSPEGFHHEQFF. The DNA for the CDR3 is TGTGCCAGCAGCCCCGAGGGGTTCCACCATGAGCAGTTCTTC. Complete variable domain (other parts from reference TRBV9 and TRBJ2-1): DSGVTQTPKHLITATGQRVTLRCSPRSGDLSVYWYQQSLDQGLQFLIQYYNGEERAKGNILERFSAQQFPDLHSELNLSSLELGDSALYFCASSPEGFHHEQFFGPGTRLTVL.

This clone was found once. CDR3 in DNA: TGTGCCAGCAGTTACTCGCTCGTTTACTCTGGAAACACCATATATTTT. This encodes CASSYSLVYSGNTIYF. The rearrangement uses TRBV6-5 and TRBJ1-3; D unclear. Germline V gene sequence: CDR1 MNHEY, CDR2 SVGAGI. There are 16 residues in the CDR3. V lost 0 bases, J lost 0 bases, and 9 bases lay in between.

The V gene is TRBV11-3, the J gene TRBJ1-1, with a weak D call TRBD1 (6 bases). Trimming pared 4 bases from V and 1 base from J, leaving 7 bases between. There are 13 residues in the CDR3. Germline CDR1 and CDR2: SGHNT and YENEEA. The CDR3 region is CASSSQGNTEAFF. Written as DNA, the CDR3 is TGTGCCAGCAGCTCACAGGGGAACACTGAAGCTTTCTTT.

V gene TRBV10-3 combines with J gene TRBJ1-1, with D possibly matching TRBD1 (5 bases). Germline V gene lookup returns CDR1 ENHRY and CDR2 SYGVKD. The CDR3 covers 13 residues. V was clipped by 4 bases and J by 6 bases, with 12 bases between them. CDR3 amino acids: CAISAQGNAEAFF. CDR3 DNA sequence: TGTGCCATCAGTGCTCAGGGAAACGCTGAAGCTTTCTTT.

This chain uses TRBV5-6 with TRBJ1-1; D might be TRBD1 (6 bases). Deletions cut 4 bases from V and 2 bases from J, with 9 bases between. The germline gives CDR1 SGHDT, CDR2 YYEEEE. The CDR3 extends over 13 amino acids. The CDR3 nucleotides are TGTGCCAGCAGCCGGGGACATAACACTGAAGCTTTCTTT. Translated: CASSRGHNTEAFF.

This clone was found once. The chain is built from TRBV25-1 and TRBJ1-1; D is ambiguous. This CDR3 spans 14 amino acids. The V end lost 3 bases, the J end lost 0 bases, and 8 bases lay between the germline ends. The germline V gene has CDR1 MGHDK and CDR2 SYGVNS. CDR3 DNA sequence: TGTGCCAGCAGTGAGGCGACACTGAACACTGAAGCTTTCTTT. Its translation: CASSEATLNTEAFF.